This T cell receptor (beta chain) derives from a study of shared clonotypes between healthy human individuals. Memory CD4+ cells were the fraction left after CD45RA+ naive selection. Findings of the study overall: Generally, estimated richness proved larger in naive subsets than it did in memory subsets. Unshared clonotypes carried lower generation probabilities than those common to all four donors.

Sequenced by immunoSEQ multiplex PCR; TCRdb stores in-frame clones only, minus some. The sample lists 950,000 to 1,200,000 clones; around three quarters were seen once. With respect to this clone: The antigen is not known.

V dropped 4 bases and J dropped 3 bases, with 28 bases sitting between them. From germline, CDR1 is MNHEY and CDR2 SMNVEV (reference sequence). CDR3 length: 19 residues. The J gene is TRBJ2-7, the V gene TRBV27, with a weak D call TRBD2 (5 bases). Sequencing input: memory CD4+ T cells from PBMCs. Described subset: CD45RA-negative fraction. The clonotype originates from a man between 18 and 35 years old in good health. Some clones in this sample may be carry-over from other donors' samples. CDR3 DNA sequence: TGTGCCAGCAGTTCTCTACCTCCCGGAATACACGGACGGGACTACGAGCAGTACTTC. This codes for CASSSLPPGIHGRDYEQYF.